This T cell receptor (beta chain) was identified during a study of blood T cell repertoires in COVID-19 (TCRdb year 2020). Notes on the research overall: Samples covering the acute and convalescent phases of COVID-19 were provided by collaborators in the United States, Italy and Spain. The prospective study material was composed of cDNA or gDNA derived from T cells, B-cell-depleted T cells, or PBMCs. Subjects who had been exposed to COVID-19, were actively infected with it, or had recovered from it provided the deeply sampled blood TCRbeta repertoires that made up the dataset. The repertoires were made available in a free public database intended to serve as a resource for research on the immune response to SARS-CoV-2. Samples came from the ongoing ImmuneRACE study (first 160 participants) plus 1,254 subjects from 6 global collaborators. Nearly every sample came with metadata listing a de-identified subject ID, COVID-19 status, age in years and sex. Where available, HLA class I and class II types were taken from metadata supplied by the sample provider and were not determined by assay-based typing. What the work shows at the level of the full study, not this receptor alone: The amount of clinical and demographic metadata varied by source and participant and was provided uncurated.

Whole blood was collected in K2EDTA tubes by collaborating institutions according to the institutions' own protocols. For TCRbeta analysis, collaborators shipped samples in one of three forms: frozen whole blood, isolated PBMCs, or DNA extracted from either of those sample types. The immunoSEQ Assay, a bias-controlled multiplex PCR, was used to amplify TCRbeta CDR3 regions from genomic DNA. The study's own analysis went as follows. The number of nucleated cells in each sample was estimated by amplification of reference gene primers within the assay. To quantify the absolute abundance of each unique TCRbeta CDR3 rearrangement, sequence reads were collapsed and filtered. For each sample, productive Simpson clonality was calculated by taking the square root of Simpson's diversity index across productive rearrangements. TCRdb retrieved this table from immuneACCESS and kept in-frame rearrangements only. Not all clones are present; in checked studies, unresolved V genes account for under half, and no reason is known for the remainder. From that table come the V and J calls and clone size; the DNA was used to work out D and trimming. The sample includes around 150,000 clones, with more than 75% observed a single time. About 5% of the sample is held by the ten biggest clonotypes.

In regard to this clone: The specificity of this receptor is unknown. Per-base quality was not reported, and no clone a single base away is much larger than it.

Sequencing was done on a sample of peripheral blood. The TCR comes from a woman between 50 and 59 years old with acute or convalescent COVID-19.

CDR3 sequence: CASSLVFSSTDTQYF. The DNA sequence follows: TGTGCCAGCAGCTTAGTTTTTAGTAGCACAGATACGCAGTATTTT. Recombination joined TRBV7-7 with TRBJ2-3; too little of a D gene remains to name it. The CDR3 covers 15 residues, taking in both the cysteine and the phenylalanine. Of the read, only the CDR3 DNA is kept; its 45 bases are in frame from base 1. CDR1 and CDR2 were assigned from the germline V gene (reference sequence) as SSHAT and FNYEAQ. V and J are truncated by 1 base and 0 bases respectively, leaving an intervening sequence of 8 bases.